Below, one T cell receptor (beta chain) is given with its context. Its matching antigen is unknown. Profiling relied on immunoSEQ multiplex PCR, and the TCRdb table lists in-frame clones only, not all of them. Of fewer than 150,000 clones listed, 85% to 95% are singletons. The data derive from a study of T cell responses to AZD1222 COVID-19 vaccine. Study results and limitations: The peak T cell response came first, and repertoires were sampled only after it. Donors were mostly white British, more females; clonal diversity possibly underestimated. Just a handful of people given AZD1222 tested seropositive at baseline.

Second-dose timings of about 4 or about 12 weeks were pooled. The CDR3 is 15 amino acids. Germline assignment: CDR1 ENHRY and CDR2 SYGVKD. V was clipped by 3 bases and J by 5 bases; unmatched bases: 7. This specimen consisted of peripheral blood, obtained 28 days after the second AZD1222 dose. This clonotype was sampled from an adult who received the AZD1222 COVID-19 vaccine. V and J are TRBV10-3 and TRBJ2-7; 10 positions agree with TRBD1. This CDR3 is CAISERTGGNDEQYF. The DNA for the CDR3 is TGTGCCATCAGTGAACGGACAGGGGGTAACGACGAGCAGTACTTC.